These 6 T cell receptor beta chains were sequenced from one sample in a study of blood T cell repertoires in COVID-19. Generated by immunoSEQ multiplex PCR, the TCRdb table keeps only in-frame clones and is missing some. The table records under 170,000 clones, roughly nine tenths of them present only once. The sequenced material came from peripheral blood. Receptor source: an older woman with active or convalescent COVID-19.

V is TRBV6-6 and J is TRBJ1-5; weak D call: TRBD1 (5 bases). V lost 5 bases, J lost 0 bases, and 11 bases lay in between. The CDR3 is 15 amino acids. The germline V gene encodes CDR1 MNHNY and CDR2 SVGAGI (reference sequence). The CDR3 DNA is TGTGCCAGCAGTAAGCAGGGTGGTAGCAATCAGCCCCAGCATTTT. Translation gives CASSKQGGSNQPQHF.

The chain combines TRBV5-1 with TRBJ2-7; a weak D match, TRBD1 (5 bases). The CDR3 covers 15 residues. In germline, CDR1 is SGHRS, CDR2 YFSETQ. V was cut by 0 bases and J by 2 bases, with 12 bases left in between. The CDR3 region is CASSLAQDRAYEQYF. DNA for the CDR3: TGCGCCAGCAGCTTGGCCCAAGACAGAGCCTACGAGCAGTACTTC.

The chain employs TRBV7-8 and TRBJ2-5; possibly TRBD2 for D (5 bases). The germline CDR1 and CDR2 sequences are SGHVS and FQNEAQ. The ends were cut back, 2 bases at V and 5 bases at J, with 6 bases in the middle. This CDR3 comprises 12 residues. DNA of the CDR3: TGTGCCAGCAGCTTATTAGCGGAGACCCAGTACTTC. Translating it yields CASSLLAETQYF.

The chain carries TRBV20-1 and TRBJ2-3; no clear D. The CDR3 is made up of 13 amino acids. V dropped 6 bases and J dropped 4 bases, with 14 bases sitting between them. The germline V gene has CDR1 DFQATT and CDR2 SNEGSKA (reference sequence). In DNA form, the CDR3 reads TGCAGTGCAAGTCCGGGTCCCCCAGATACGCAGTATTTT. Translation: CSASPGPPDTQYF.

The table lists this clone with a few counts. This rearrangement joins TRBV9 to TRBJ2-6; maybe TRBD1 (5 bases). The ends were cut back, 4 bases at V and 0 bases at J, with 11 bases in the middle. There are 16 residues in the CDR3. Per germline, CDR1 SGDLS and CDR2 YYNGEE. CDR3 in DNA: TGTGCCAGCAGCCCGGACATGCACTCTGGGGCCAACGTCCTGACTTTC. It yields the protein CASSPDMHSGANVLTF.

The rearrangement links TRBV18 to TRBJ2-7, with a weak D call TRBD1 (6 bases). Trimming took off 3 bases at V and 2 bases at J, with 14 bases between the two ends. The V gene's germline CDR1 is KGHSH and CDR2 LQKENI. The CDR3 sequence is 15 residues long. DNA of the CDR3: TGTGCCAGCTCACCGCAGGGGTCTACAACCTACGAGCAGTACTTC. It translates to CASSPQGSTTYEQYF.